A selection of T cell receptor beta chains follows, all from one sample in a study of cytomegalovirus exposure and HLA in healthy donors. TCRdb's table, derived via immunoSEQ multiplex PCR, lists solely in-frame clones and lacks some. The repertoire holds under 120,000 clones, about 80% seen once, with roughly 5% in the top ten. The sample comprised PBMCs. These receptors all stem from a female donor in good health and CMV-seropositive. Both conserved end residues are part of each CDR3.

V gene: TRBV6-1; J gene: TRBJ2-7; CDR3 protein: CASNTGTVLYEQYF
V gene: TRBV5-1; J gene: TRBJ2-7; CDR3 protein: CASSPGLAYEQYF
V gene: TRBV2; J gene: TRBJ2-4; CDR3 protein: CASRGLAKNIQYF
V gene: TRBV5-5; J gene: TRBJ2-3; CDR3 protein: CASSRGGIRPDTQYF
V gene: TRBV15; J gene: TRBJ2-7; CDR3 protein: CATSSPGRGSREQYF
V gene: TRBV7-2; J gene: TRBJ1-3; CDR3 protein: CASSFREGRSGNTIYF
V gene: TRBV11-2; J gene: TRBJ2-1; CDR3 protein: CASSSRLVPINEQFF
V gene: TRBV5-1; J gene: .; CDR3 protein: CARPGTHKNYEQYF
V gene: TRBV5-1; J gene: TRBJ1-4; CDR3 protein: CASSFGGTVEEKLFF
V gene: TRBV19; J gene: TRBJ1-1; CDR3 protein: CASISVTEAFF
V gene: TRBV28; J gene: TRBJ2-7; CDR3 protein: CASSLAGTGLPEQYF
V gene: TRBV10-3; J gene: TRBJ2-5; CDR3 protein: CAISESSLADVPLFQETQYF
V gene: TRBV19; J gene: TRBJ2-7; CDR3 protein: CASSIRDRGSGEQYF
V gene: TRBV5-4; J gene: TRBJ2-7; CDR3 protein: CASSPTRTSGGYPKYF
V gene: TRBV18; J gene: TRBJ2-4; CDR3 protein: CASSPMGQGASRNIQYF
V gene: TRBV7-6; J gene: TRBJ1-4; CDR3 protein: CASSPRTGAKEKLFF